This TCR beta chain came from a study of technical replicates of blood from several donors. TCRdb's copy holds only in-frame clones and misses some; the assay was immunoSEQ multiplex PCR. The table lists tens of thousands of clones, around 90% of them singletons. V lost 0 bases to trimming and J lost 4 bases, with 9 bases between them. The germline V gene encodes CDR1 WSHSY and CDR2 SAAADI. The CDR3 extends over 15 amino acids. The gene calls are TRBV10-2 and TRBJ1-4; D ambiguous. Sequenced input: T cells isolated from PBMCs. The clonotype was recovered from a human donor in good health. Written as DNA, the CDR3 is TGCGCCAGCAGTGAGTCAATCGTTCTTAATGAAAAACTGTTTTTT. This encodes CASSESIVLNEKLFF.